This entry lists 18 T cell receptor beta chains sequenced from one sample in a study of blood T cell repertoires in COVID-19 (TCRdb year 2020). Library creation used the immunoSEQ multiplex PCR assay. This is the immuneACCESS table as TCRdb keeps it, with only in-frame sequences that have V and J called. A part of the clones is gone; compared with another copy, unresolved V genes explain less than half, and the rest is unexplained. This sample has about 430,000 clones in its table, and about 88% of those were observed once. 1.4% of the sample comes from the top ten. Material: PBMCs or T cells enriched from blood (not recorded which). Every receptor here comes from a woman between 18 and 29 years old who had been exposed to COVID-19.

The V and J genes are TRBV19 and TRBJ2-2; 11 bases are a match to TRBD2. The germline gives CDR1 LNHDA, CDR2 SQIVND (reference sequence). The length of the CDR3 is 16 residues. J gave up 3 bases and V 3 bases, and 3 bases lay outside the gene matches. The CDR3 DNA is TGTGCCAGTAGTATTAGCGGGAGGGCCGACACCGGGGAGCTGTTTTTT. Translating gives CASSISGRADTGELFF.

This chain links TRBV19 with TRBJ2-1; perhaps TRBD1 as D (5 bases). Germline V gene data show CDR1 as LNHDA and CDR2 as SQIVND (reference sequence). This CDR3 has 16 residues. V gave up 4 bases and J gave up 3 bases, with 16 bases separating them. CDR3 amino acids: CASSTLGRANYNEQFF. CDR3 nucleotides: TGTGCCAGTAGTACCCTGGGGCGCGCCAACTACAATGAGCAGTTCTTC.

Here the CDR3 DNA reads TGTGCCAGCAGCCCTAAGGGACTAGCGGAGAGCTCCTACAATGAGCAGTTCTTC. Translating gives CASSPKGLAESSYNEQFF. The chain has TRBV7-6 and TRBJ2-1; TRBD2 matches at 11 bases. There are 18 residues in the CDR3. After removal of 5 bases from V and 0 bases from J, the junction contained 9 bases not matched to a gene. Germline CDR1 SGHVS, CDR2 FNYEAQ. The variable domain in full, with the rest retrieved from reference TRBV7-6 and TRBJ2-1, is GAGVSQSPRYKVTKRGQDVALRCDPISGHVSLYWYRQALGQGPEFLTYFNYEAQQDKSGLPNDRFSAERPEGSISTLTIQRTEQRDSAMYRCASSPKGLAESSYNEQFFGPGTRLTVL.

V is TRBV6-5 and J is TRBJ2-3, with 10 bases fitting TRBD2. The V segment lost 6 bases and the J segment 9 bases; nucleotides outside the gene matches: 9. CDR1 and CDR2 from the germline V gene are MNHEY and SVGAGI. The CDR3 length is 14 residues. This CDR3 is CASRGTSESSTQYF. In nucleotides, the CDR3 is TGTGCCAGCAGGGGGACTAGCGAGTCGTCAACGCAGTATTTT.

This clone was detected only once. The J gene is TRBJ1-2, the V gene TRBV28, with D possibly TRBD1 on 5 matching bases. CDR3 length equals 15 residues. Between the trimmed V and J ends, which lost 7 bases and 3 bases, there was a span of 18 bases. Per germline, CDR1 MDHEN and CDR2 SYDVKM. The CDR3 loop is CASIPVPGRDYGYTF. The CDR3 bases are TGTGCCAGCATACCCGTCCCAGGGAGGGACTATGGCTACACCTTC.

V is TRBV11-2 and J is TRBJ1-1; TRBD1 aligns across 10 bases. The CDR3 consists of 17 residues. Germline CDR1 and CDR2: SGHAT and FQNNGV. With V trimmed by 7 bases and J by 5 bases, 16 bases remained unmatched. This chain's CDR3 is CASKGPWDRGSRTEAFF. The CDR3, as DNA: TGTGCCAGCAAGGGCCCTTGGGACAGGGGATCTAGGACTGAAGCTTTCTTT.

This clone occurred once. The gene calls are TRBV2 and TRBJ1-5, with TRBD1 as a possible D gene (5 bases). CDR1 and CDR2 (germline): SNHLY, FYNNEI. This CDR3 spans 15 amino acids. Trimming took off 6 bases at V and 3 bases at J, with 15 bases between the two ends. This CDR3 reads CASRGTGGLNQPQHF. DNA of the CDR3: TGTGCCAGCAGGGGGACCGGGGGACTCAATCAGCCCCAGCATTTT.

A few counts support this clone. The chain uses TRBV7-2 and TRBJ1-1; no clear D gene. V lost 1 base and J 1 base, leaving 10 bases between the germline ends. Germline lookup yields CDR1 SGHTA and CDR2 FQGNSA. The CDR3 contains 15 residues. CDR3 DNA sequence: TGTGCCAGCAGCTTAGTTCGATCAGGGAACACTGAAGCTTTCTTT. It specifies CASSLVRSGNTEAFF.

The chain joins TRBV19 to TRBJ1-5; TRBD1 is a possible D gene (6 bases). The CDR3 is 17 residues long. With 3 bases removed from V and 6 bases from J, the gap between germline ends came to 21 bases. Germline CDR1 reads LNHDA; CDR2 reads SQIVND (reference sequence). CDR3 nucleotides: TGTGCCAGTAGTATCTCACGCGTCGGACAAGGGGGTCAGCCCCAGCATTTT. This encodes CASSISRVGQGGQPQHF.

The genes are TRBV7-9 and TRBJ2-5, with 15 nucleotides matching TRBD2. CDR1 SEHNR and CDR2 FQNEAQ come from the germline V gene (reference sequence). J lost 3 bases, V lost 4 bases, and 9 bases had no gene match. CDR3 length: 18 residues. The CDR3 DNA sequence: TGTGCCAGCAGCTCGCCGGGACTAGCGGGGGGCGGGGAAGAGACCCAGTACTTC. Translating gives CASSSPGLAGGGEETQYF.

The rearrangement links TRBV5-1 to TRBJ2-7, with no clear D. The CDR3 consists of 13 residues. Germline V gene lookup returns CDR1 SGHRS and CDR2 YFSETQ. V was shortened by 3 bases and J by 1 base, with 8 bases between the two germline ends. CDR3 residues: CASSWAPSYEQYF. CDR3 nucleotide sequence: TGCGCCAGCAGCTGGGCGCCTTCCTACGAGCAGTACTTC.

V is TRBV10-3 and J is TRBJ2-1, with 7 bases lining up with TRBD2. There are 20 residues in the CDR3. J gave up 0 bases and V 1 base, and 15 bases lay outside the gene matches. The germline gives CDR1 ENHRY, CDR2 SYGVKD. The CDR3 loop reads CAISEFFILAKASSYNEQFF. Written as DNA, the CDR3 is TGTGCCATCAGTGAGTTTTTCATACTAGCGAAGGCTAGCTCCTACAATGAGCAGTTCTTC.

The chain has TRBV5-1 and TRBJ2-1; 7 nucleotides line up with TRBD2. This CDR3 contains 15 residues. Germline trimming cut 1 base from V and 5 bases from J; bases unmatched to any gene: 6. The germline CDR1 and CDR2 sequences are SGHRS and YFSETQ. The CDR3 region is CASSLRASGDNEQFF. CDR3 sequence (DNA): TGCGCCAGCAGCTTGAGGGCTAGCGGTGACAATGAGCAGTTCTTC.

CDR3 nucleotide sequence: TGTGCCAGCAGCACAACCAGGGGTACCGGGGAGCTGTTTTTT. This codes for CASSTTRGTGELFF. The chain combines TRBV7-9 with TRBJ2-2; perhaps TRBD1 as D (6 bases). This CDR3 is built from 14 residues. V dropped 5 bases and J dropped 5 bases, with 12 bases sitting between them. Germline lookup yields CDR1 SEHNR and CDR2 FQNEAQ (reference sequence). Full variable domain (outside the CDR3, taken from reference TRBV7-9 and TRBJ2-2): DTGVSQNPRHKITKRGQNVTFRCDPISEHNRLYWYRQTLGQGPEFLTYFQNEAQLEKSRLLSDRFSAERPKGSFSTLEIQRTEQGDSAMYLCASSTTRGTGELFFGEGSRLTVL.

This chain links TRBV5-8 with TRBJ2-1; TRBD2 is a possible D gene (5 bases). Germline V gives CDR1 SGHTS, CDR2 YDEGEE. The CDR3 covers 19 residues. Trimming stripped 2 bases from V and 1 base from J, with 22 bases between. CDR3 loop: CASSFAVLRGYTSYNEQFF. CDR3 nucleotide sequence: TGTGCCAGCAGCTTTGCCGTTTTACGAGGGTACACTTCCTACAATGAGCAGTTCTTC.

The chain joins TRBV15 to TRBJ2-3; the match to TRBD1 covers 8 bases. The trim removed 2 bases at V and 2 bases at J, leaving 6 bases unmatched. CDR3 length: 16 amino acids. Looked up from germline, CDR1 is LNHNV and CDR2 is YYDKDF (reference sequence). Here the CDR3 reads CATSRKQGDITDTQYF. The CDR3 bases are TGTGCCACCAGCAGAAAACAGGGGGACATCACAGATACGCAGTATTTT.

This clone was found a few times. The V gene is TRBV6-5, the J gene TRBJ2-1; 8 nucleotides align to TRBD2. After removal of 2 bases from V and 4 bases from J, the junction contained 1 base not matched to a gene. The germline V gene has CDR1 MNHEY and CDR2 SVGAGI. The CDR3 extends over 14 amino acids. The CDR3 protein is CASSYGTSYNEQFF. CDR3 coding DNA: TGTGCCAGCAGTTACGGGACTAGTTACAATGAGCAGTTCTTC.

As concerns this clone: At one boundary the junction diverges from the germline segment, which might be a read error. The chain recombines TRBV7-8 with TRBJ1-1; D may be TRBD1 (5 bases). CDR3 size: 16 residues. CDR1 and CDR2 from the germline V gene are SGHVS and FQNEAQ. The CDR3 here is CASSLATVSMNPEAFF. In nucleotides, the CDR3 is TGTGCCAGCAGCTTAGCGACAGTCTCCATGAACCCTGAAGCTTTCTTT.